This T cell receptor beta chain was recovered during a study of T cell responses to AZD1222 COVID-19 vaccine. V shed 2 bases and J shed 5 bases, with 8 bases lying between them. CDR3 size: 12 residues. Germline V lookup: CDR1 SGDLS, CDR2 YYNGEE. Sequenced by immunoSEQ multiplex PCR; TCRdb stores in-frame clones only, minus some. The table lists more than 140,000 clones, 70% to 90% of them singletons. V is TRBV9 and J is TRBJ2-7, with D possibly matching TRBD2 (6 bases). The sequences come from peripheral blood, collected on day 0 of AZD1222 vaccination. This TCR came from an adult in good health. The CDR3 sequence is CASSVGGNEQYF. The CDR3 DNA is TGTGCCAGCAGCGTTGGGGGGAACGAGCAGTACTTC.